Listed below are T cell receptor beta chains from one sample, sequenced in a study of blood T cell repertoires in COVID-19. Sequencing was performed with immunoSEQ multiplex PCR; in TCRdb, only in-frame clones are kept and a portion is missing. The sample lists 300,000 to 350,000 clones; around 90% were seen once. Source material: peripheral blood. The receptors stem from a woman aged 30 to 39 with COVID-19, enrolled during active disease. Each CDR3 is given without its conserved first and last residue.

v_call: TRBV9
j_call: TRBJ2-7
cdr3_aa: ASSGGQGYEQY

v_call: TRBV3-1/TRBV3-2
j_call: TRBJ2-2
cdr3_aa: ASSQELGGRTGELF

v_call: TRBV15
j_call: TRBJ2-1
cdr3_aa: ATSRVTDYSSNEQF

v_call: TRBV1
j_call: TRBJ1-4
cdr3_aa: TSSLRHQREEKLF

v_call: TRBV20-1
j_call: TRBJ2-7
cdr3_aa: SASPSGRVMYEQY

v_call: TRBV6-2/TRBV6-3
j_call: TRBJ1-5
cdr3_aa: ASSYGPAQH

v_call: TRBV19
j_call: TRBJ2-7
cdr3_aa: ASRPLQGNEQY

v_call: TRBV29-1
j_call: TRBJ2-3
cdr3_aa: SAPSGSSPDTQY

v_call: TRBV5-1
j_call: TRBJ1-6
cdr3_aa: ASKTWALPNSPLH

v_call: TRBV7-9
j_call: TRBJ1-4
cdr3_aa: ASSLGGSEKLF

v_call: TRBV2
j_call: TRBJ2-3
cdr3_aa: ASSRDSGTQY

v_call: TRBV7-8
j_call: TRBJ1-3
cdr3_aa: ASSLWGQVGGNTIY

v_call: TRBV18
j_call: TRBJ2-7
cdr3_aa: ASSPARQGTEQY

v_call: TRBV5-1
j_call: TRBJ1-2
cdr3_aa: ASSPARQGTGYT

v_call: TRBV2
j_call: TRBJ2-1
cdr3_aa: ASSDKRVGTEQF

v_call: TRBV2
j_call: TRBJ1-5
cdr3_aa: ASRTGWSNQPQH

v_call: TRBV6-6
j_call: TRBJ2-7
cdr3_aa: ASSYSRYEQY

v_call: TRBV11-2
j_call: TRBJ2-3
cdr3_aa: ASSPMGTSTDTQY

v_call: TRBV25-1
j_call: TRBJ2-7
cdr3_aa: ASSEVGSSYEQY

v_call: TRBV12-3/TRBV12-4
j_call: TRBJ1-1
cdr3_aa: ASSTGVNTEAF

v_call: TRBV15
j_call: TRBJ1-1
cdr3_aa: ATSRAVQGATEAF

v_call: TRBV19
j_call: TRBJ1-2
cdr3_aa: ASSFALTGYYGYT

v_call: TRBV2
j_call: TRBJ1-2
cdr3_aa: ASSPRTGRGINYGYT

v_call: TRBV7-2
j_call: TRBJ2-1
cdr3_aa: ASTSPRTGGLYNEQF

v_call: TRBV4-1
j_call: TRBJ1-6
cdr3_aa: ASSQDPRQGFSLH

v_call: TRBV18
j_call: TRBJ1-1
cdr3_aa: ASSPNDRGYTEAF

v_call: TRBV6-4
j_call: TRBJ2-7
cdr3_aa: ASSDPKGDRGKNEQY